Listed below are T cell receptor beta chains from one sample, sequenced in a study of cytomegalovirus exposure and HLA in healthy donors. The method was immunoSEQ multiplex PCR; TCRdb's version includes in-frame clones alone and lacks a portion of them. Altogether about 120,000 clones are present, approximately 80% being singletons, with the ten largest covering approximately 0.22%. The sample was PBMCs. Every receptor here comes from a man aged 45 to 65 in good health and CMV-seronegative. The CDR3 runs from the conserved cysteine through the conserved F or W. The D gene is left open where the match is weak. Some rows have no size entry. The others give once, few or many, or a class for an expanded clone.

j_gene | abundance | v_gene | d_gene | CDR3aa | CDR3nt
TRBJ2-3 | . | TRBV19 | TRBD2 | CASSKSSGGAGRDTQYF | TGTGCCAGTAGTAAATCTAGCGGGGGGGCAGGACGAGATACGCAGTATTTT
TRBJ2-3 | once | TRBV5-1 | . | CASSLFPSFTDTQYF | TGCGCCAGCAGCTTGTTTCCTAGCTTTACAGATACGCAGTATTTT
TRBJ2-7 | . | TRBV29-1 | . | CSVEGGVPPGSSYEQYF | TGCAGCGTTGAAGGAGGTGTTCCGCCGGGGTCGTCCTACGAGCAGTACTTC
TRBJ2-2 | . | TRBV1 | . | CTSSQDADRKITGELFF | TGCACCAGCAGCCAAGACGCGGACAGGAAGATTACCGGGGAGCTGTTTTTT
TRBJ2-3 | . | TRBV5-8 | . | CASSLRLVRTDTQYF | TGTGCCAGCAGCTTGCGGTTAGTACGTACAGATACGCAGTATTTT
TRBJ1-2 | . | TRBV2 | TRBD1 | CASSGTGVLGGYTF | TGTGCCAGCAGCGGGACAGGGGTGTTGGGAGGCTACACCTTC
TRBJ1-2 | . | TRBV28 | TRBD1 | CACSIIQGAQVYGYTF | TGTGCCTGCAGCATAATACAGGGGGCGCAAGTTTATGGCTACACCTTC
TRBJ2-3 | . | TRBV11-2 | . | CASSFSPSRSDTQYF | TGTGCCAGCAGCTTCTCGCCTAGCCGGTCAGATACGCAGTATTTT
TRBJ2-5 | few | TRBV6-6 | TRBD1 | CASSTLTGLSQETQYF | TGTGCCAGCAGTACCCTGACAGGGCTCTCCCAAGAGACCCAGTACTTC
TRBJ1-3 | once | TRBV11-2 | TRBD1 | CASSFRQGSGNTIYF | TGTGCCAGCAGCTTTCGACAGGGCTCTGGAAACACCATATATTTT
TRBJ2-1 | . | TRBV5-4 | TRBD2 | CASSSSGGANEQFF | TGTGCCAGCAGCTCTAGCGGGGGGGCCAATGAGCAGTTCTTC
TRBJ2-7 | . | TRBV9 | . | CASSAAAGPYEQYF | TGTGCCAGCAGCGCAGCTGCGGGGCCCTACGAGCAGTACTTC
TRBJ2-2 | . | TRBV28 | . | CASSRLDTGELFF | TGTGCCAGCAGTCGCCTAGACACCGGGGAGCTGTTTTTT
TRBJ1-1 | . | TRBV19 | . | CASSDLGVGTEAFF | TGTGCCAGTAGTGACCTCGGGGTTGGCACTGAAGCTTTCTTT
TRBJ1-5 | few | TRBV6-5 | . | CASSPGGNNQPQHF | TGTGCCAGCAGCCCAGGAGGGAACAATCAGCCCCAGCATTTT
TRBJ2-3 | . | TRBV28 | TRBD2 | CAAGGLGLAGGVDTQYF | TGTGCCGCAGGGGGCTTAGGACTAGCGGGAGGAGTGGATACGCAGTATTTT
TRBJ1-4 | . | TRBV5-4 | . | CASSAPWTAEKLFF | TGTGCCAGCAGCGCCCCCTGGACAGCTGAAAAACTGTTTTTT
TRBJ2-3 | . | TRBV29-1 | TRBD2 | CSVEGRASGVITDTQYF | TGCAGCGTTGAAGGTCGGGCTAGCGGGGTTATCACAGATACGCAGTATTTT
TRBJ1-4 | . | TRBV5-1 | . | CASSLEQVAVNEKLFF | TGCGCCAGCAGCTTGGAACAGGTGGCGGTTAATGAAAAACTGTTTTTT
TRBJ2-3 | . | TRBV9 | TRBD1 | CASSVDRASDTQYF | TGTGCCAGCAGCGTGGACAGGGCGTCAGATACGCAGTATTTT
TRBJ2-5 | . | TRBV5-4 | TRBD1 | CASRRDRGVRETQYF | TGTGCCAGCAGGAGGGACAGGGGTGTGCGAGAGACCCAGTACTTC
TRBJ2-1 | once | TRBV21-1 | . | CASSALKRGIGGGEQFF | TGTGCCAGCAGCGCCCTCAAAAGAGGCATAGGGGGCGGTGAGCAGTTCTTC
TRBJ2-7 | . | TRBV15 | . | CATSRDLRSYEQYF | TGTGCCACCAGCAGAGATCTGAGGTCCTACGAGCAGTACTTC
TRBJ2-3 | few | TRBV2 | . | CASSEKRVSTDTQYF | TGTGCCAGCAGTGAAAAGCGGGTGAGCACAGATACGCAGTATTTT
TRBJ2-1 | . | TRBV9 | TRBD1 | CASSGSPQGRDNEQFF | TGTGCCAGCAGCGGATCTCCACAGGGGCGGGACAATGAGCAGTTCTTC
TRBJ1-5 | . | TRBV4-1 | . | CASSPPAEQPQHF | TGCGCCAGCAGCCCCCCCGCGGAACAGCCCCAGCATTTT
TRBJ2-7 | . | TRBV5-4 | TRBD1 | CASSVGQGGEQYF | TGTGCCAGCAGCGTGGGACAGGGAGGCGAGCAGTACTTC
TRBJ1-5 | . | TRBV6-5 | TRBD1 | CASSQTGVNQPQHF | TGTGCCAGCAGCCAGACAGGGGTCAATCAGCCCCAGCATTTT
TRBJ1-2 | . | TRBV6-6 | . | CASAEAYGYTF | TGTGCCAGCGCGGAGGCGTATGGCTACACCTTC
TRBJ1-2 | . | TRBV28 | . | CASFPRSDTMGYTF | TGTGCCAGCTTTCCCCGGTCGGATACTATGGGCTACACCTTC
TRBJ2-7 | . | TRBV6-5 | TRBD1 | CASRHAGTGDYEQYF | TGTGCCAGCAGGCACGCCGGGACAGGGGACTACGAGCAGTACTTC
TRBJ2-7 | . | TRBV5-4 | TRBD1 | CASSSWDRGTYEQYF | TGTGCCAGCAGCTCCTGGGACAGGGGTACATACGAGCAGTACTTC
TRBJ2-4 | . | TRBV9 | . | CASSVGGSLRDIQYF | TGTGCCAGCAGCGTAGGTGGCAGCCTGCGGGACATTCAGTACTTC
TRBJ1-2 | few | TRBV4-1 | . | CASSQGIGAHYGYTF | TGCGCCAGCAGCCAAGGGATTGGGGCTCACTATGGCTACACCTTC
TRBJ2-5 | once | TRBV5-4 | . | CASKIKEGETQYF | TGTGCCAGCAAAATTAAGGAGGGGGAGACCCAGTACTTC
TRBJ1-1 | . | TRBV7-8 | TRBD1 | CASSLKGQGANGNTEAFF | TGTGCCAGCAGCCTTAAAGGACAGGGGGCCAACGGGAACACTGAAGCTTTCTTT
TRBJ1-2 | once | TRBV11-2 | . | CASSLVGGVNYGYTF | TGTGCCAGCAGCTTAGTCGGAGGAGTCAACTATGGCTACACCTTC